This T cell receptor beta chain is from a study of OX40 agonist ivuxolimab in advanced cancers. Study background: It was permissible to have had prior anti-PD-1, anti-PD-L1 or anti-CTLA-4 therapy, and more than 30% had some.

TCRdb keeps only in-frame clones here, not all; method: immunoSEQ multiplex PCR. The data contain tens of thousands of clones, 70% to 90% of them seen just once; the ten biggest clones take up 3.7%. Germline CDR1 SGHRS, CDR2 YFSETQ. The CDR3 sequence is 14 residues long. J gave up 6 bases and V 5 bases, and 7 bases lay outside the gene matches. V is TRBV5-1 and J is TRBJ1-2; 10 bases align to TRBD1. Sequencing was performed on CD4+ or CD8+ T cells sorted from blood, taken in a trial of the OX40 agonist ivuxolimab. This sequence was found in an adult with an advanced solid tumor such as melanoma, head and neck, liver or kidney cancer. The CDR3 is CASRQGQGVNGYTF. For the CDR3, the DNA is TGCGCCAGCAGACAAGGACAGGGGGTCAATGGCTACACCTTC.